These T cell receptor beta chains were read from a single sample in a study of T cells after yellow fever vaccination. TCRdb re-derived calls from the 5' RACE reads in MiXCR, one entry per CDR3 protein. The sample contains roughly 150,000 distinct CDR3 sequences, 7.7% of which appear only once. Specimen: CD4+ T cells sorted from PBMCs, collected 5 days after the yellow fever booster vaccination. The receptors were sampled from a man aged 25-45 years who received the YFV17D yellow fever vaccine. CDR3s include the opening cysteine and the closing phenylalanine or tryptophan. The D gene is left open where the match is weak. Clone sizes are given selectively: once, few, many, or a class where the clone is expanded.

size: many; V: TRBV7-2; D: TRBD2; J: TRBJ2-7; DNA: TGTGCCAGCAGTCCCCACGAGGGACTACGGCGCGAGCAGTACTTC; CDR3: CASSPHEGLRREQYF
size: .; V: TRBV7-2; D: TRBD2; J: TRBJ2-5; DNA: TGTGCCAGCAGCGACAACATAGCCTGGGGGGGAGAGACCCAGTACTTC; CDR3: CASSDNIAWGGETQYF
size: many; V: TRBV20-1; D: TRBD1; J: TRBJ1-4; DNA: TGCAGTGCTGAAGATGACGCCGGGACAGGCGGAAAACTGTTTTTT; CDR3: CSAEDDAGTGGKLFF
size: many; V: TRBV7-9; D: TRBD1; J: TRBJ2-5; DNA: TGTGCCAGCAGCTGGACAGGGGGCAGAAGGGAGACCCAGTACTTC; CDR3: CASSWTGGRRETQYF
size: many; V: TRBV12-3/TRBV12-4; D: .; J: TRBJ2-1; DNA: TGTGCCAGCAGCCCCCGGGACATATACAATGAGCAGTTCTTC; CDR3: CASSPRDIYNEQFF
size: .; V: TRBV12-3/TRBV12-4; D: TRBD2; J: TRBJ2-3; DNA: TGTGCCAGCAGCCGTGGACTAGCGGGAGCGTCAGATACGCAGTATTTT; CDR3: CASSRGLAGASDTQYF
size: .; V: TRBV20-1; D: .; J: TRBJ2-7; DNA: TGCTGTGCTAGGAGGGACCGGGACCCGCTCTTCGGCGAGCAGTACTTC; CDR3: CCARRDRDPLFGEQYF
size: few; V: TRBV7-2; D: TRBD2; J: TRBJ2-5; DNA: TGTGCCAGCAGCTCACAGACTAGCGGGAGATCAGAGACCCAGTACTTC; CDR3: CASSSQTSGRSETQYF
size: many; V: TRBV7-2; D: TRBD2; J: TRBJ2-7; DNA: TGTGCCAGCAGCTTAGCCCCGGGACTAGGGGGATACGAGCAGTACTTC; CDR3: CASSLAPGLGGYEQYF
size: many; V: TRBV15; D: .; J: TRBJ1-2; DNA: TGTGCCACCAGCAGAGATTGGGGTGAAGGGTCTGGCTACACCTTC; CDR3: CATSRDWGEGSGYTF
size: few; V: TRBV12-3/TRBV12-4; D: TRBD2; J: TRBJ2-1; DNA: TGTGCCTGCAGTTTTCGGTCTTCTAGCGGGAGTCTCCACAATGAGCAGTTCTTC; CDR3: CACSFRSSSGSLHNEQFF
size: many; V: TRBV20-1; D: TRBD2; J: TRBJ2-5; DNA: TGCAGTGCTCACCGAGGTGGGCGGGAGTACCAAGAGACCCAGTACTTC; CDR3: CSAHRGGREYQETQYF
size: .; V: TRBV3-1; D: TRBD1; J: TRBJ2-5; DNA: TGTGCCTGCAGCCATGGCCTACAGGGGGTCGAGACCCAGTACTTC; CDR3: CACSHGLQGVETQYF
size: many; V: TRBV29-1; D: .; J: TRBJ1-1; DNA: TGCAGCACCTGGCAGGGTGTGAACACTGAAGCTTTCTTT; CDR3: CSTWQGVNTEAFF
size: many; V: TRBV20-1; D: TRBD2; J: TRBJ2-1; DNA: TGCAGTGCAACTAGCGGGCCGAGGGGAAATGAGCAGTTCTTC; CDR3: CSATSGPRGNEQFF